The next 9 T cell receptor beta chains were all read from a single sample in a study of PD-1 blockade in mismatch repair-deficient tumors. Profiled with immunoSEQ multiplex PCR; TCRdb holds only in-frame clones, not every one. The sample consists of 30,000 to 40,000 clones, roughly 80% of them appearing once. The material was PBMCs, obtained around 6 weeks after starting pembrolizumab. These receptors were taken from an adult with mismatch repair-deficient cancer.

CDR3: CASSSQLGEQFF. In DNA form, the CDR3 reads TGTGCCAGCAGCTCACAGTTGGGTGAGCAGTTCTTC. The rearrangement links TRBV7-3 to TRBJ2-1, with D uncertain. V gave up 4 bases and J gave up 9 bases, with 10 bases separating them. CDR1 is SGHTA and CDR2 is FQGTGA in the germline V gene. This CDR3 region has 12 residues.

CDR3 residues: CASSPDRLVYGYTF. CDR3 nucleotides: TGTGCCAGCAGCCCCGACCGACTCGTGTATGGCTACACCTTC. This sequence joins TRBV5-4 and TRBJ1-2, with D uncertain. Germline-derived CDR1 and CDR2 are SGHNT and YYREEE (reference sequence). The CDR3 runs to 14 residues. The V end was cut by 4 bases, the J end by 5 bases, with 15 bases between.

The chain uses TRBV19 and TRBJ2-4; D is perhaps TRBD1 (5 bases). Deletions cut 8 bases from V and 0 bases from J, with 17 bases between. The CDR3 loop spans 16 amino acids. CDR1 and CDR2 (germline): LNHDA, SQIVND (reference sequence). The CDR3 DNA reads TGTGCCAGTGGGTCGATTATGACAGCAGCCAAAAACATTCAGTACTTC. Protein sequence: CASGSIMTAAKNIQYF.

The rearrangement links TRBV5-1 to TRBJ1-1, with D unclear. This CDR3 is built from 15 residues. The V and J ends lost 0 bases and 0 bases respectively, with 9 bases between them. The germline gives CDR1 SGHRS, CDR2 YFSETQ. Written as DNA, the CDR3 is TGCGCCAGCAGCTTGGTTCCGGGGATGAACACTGAAGCTTTCTTT. Its protein is CASSLVPGMNTEAFF.

The chain couples TRBV10-3 to TRBJ2-3; maybe TRBD1 (6 bases). Between the trimmed V and J ends, which lost 6 bases and 2 bases, there was a span of 9 bases. The CDR3 totals 13 residues. Per the germline V gene, CDR1 is ENHRY and CDR2 is SYGVKD. The CDR3 region is CAIRDSSTDTQYF. The DNA of the CDR3 is TGTGCCATCAGGGACAGCTCCACAGATACGCAGTATTTT.

The V call is TRBV5-6, the J call TRBJ1-1, with 8 bases identical to TRBD1. V trimming: 4 bases; J trimming: 9 bases; junction bases outside the gene matches: 8. Germline V gives CDR1 SGHDT, CDR2 YYEEEE. The CDR3 extends over 13 amino acids. CDR3 in amino acids: CASSGATGAKAFF. The CDR3 nucleotides read TGTGCCAGCAGCGGAGCGACAGGGGCTAAAGCTTTCTTT.

The V and J genes are TRBV27 and TRBJ1-5; 7 bases map to TRBD1. Germline CDR1 MNHEY, CDR2 SMNVEV (reference sequence). V gave up 3 bases and J gave up 7 bases; unmatched junction bases: 15. This CDR3 has 17 residues. The DNA of the CDR3 is TGTGCCAGCAGTTTCCAGCCCGGGACAGACAAACCACAGCCCCAGCATTTT. Residues: CASSFQPGTDKPQPQHF.

The V and J genes are TRBV7-2 and TRBJ2-2, with D tentatively TRBD2 (6 bases). Germline CDR1 reads SGHTA; CDR2 reads FQGNSA. Trimming took off 1 base at V and 7 bases at J, with 19 bases between the two ends. The CDR3 consists of 17 residues. The CDR3 region is CASSLEVLAMGVGELFF. The CDR3 DNA follows: TGTGCCAGCAGCTTAGAGGTTCTAGCGATGGGGGTCGGGGAGCTGTTTTTT. Full variable domain (remainder filled in from reference TRBV7-2 and TRBJ2-2): GAGVSQSPSNKVTEKGKDVELRCDPISGHTALYWYRQSLGQGLEFLIYFQGNSAPDKSGLPSDRFSAERTGGSVSTLTIQRTQQEDSAVYLCASSLEVLAMGVGELFFGEGSRLTVL.

In the case of this clone: At the DNA level, this CDR3 is encoded by other sequences in the same sample as well. The chain uses TRBV6-4 and TRBJ2-1; TRBD2 aligns across 8 bases. Germline CDR1 MRHNA, CDR2 SNTAGT. After removal of 0 bases from V and 4 bases from J, the junction contained 2 bases not matched to a gene. CDR3 length: 15 residues. The CDR3 sequence: CASSDSTSGYNEQFF. The CDR3 coding sequence is TGTGCCAGCAGTGACTCAACTAGCGGTTACAATGAGCAGTTCTTC.